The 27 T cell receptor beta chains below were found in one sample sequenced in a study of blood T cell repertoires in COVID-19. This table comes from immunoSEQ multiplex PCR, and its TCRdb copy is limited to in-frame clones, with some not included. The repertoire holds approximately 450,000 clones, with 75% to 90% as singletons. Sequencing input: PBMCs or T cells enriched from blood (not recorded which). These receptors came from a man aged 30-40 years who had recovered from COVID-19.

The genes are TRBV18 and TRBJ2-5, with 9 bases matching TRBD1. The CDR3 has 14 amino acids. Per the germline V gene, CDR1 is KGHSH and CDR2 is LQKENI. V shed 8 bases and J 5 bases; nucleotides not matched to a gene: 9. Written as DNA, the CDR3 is TGTGCCAGCGTACCCGGGACAGGGCAGGAGACCCAGTACTTC. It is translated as CASVPGTGQETQYF. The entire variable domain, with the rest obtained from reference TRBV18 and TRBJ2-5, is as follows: NAGVMQNPRHLVRRRGQEARLRCSPMKGHSHVYWYRQLPEEGLKFMVYLQKENIIDESGMPKERFSAEFPKEGPSILRIQQVVRGDSAAYFCASVPGTGQETQYFGPGTRLLVL.

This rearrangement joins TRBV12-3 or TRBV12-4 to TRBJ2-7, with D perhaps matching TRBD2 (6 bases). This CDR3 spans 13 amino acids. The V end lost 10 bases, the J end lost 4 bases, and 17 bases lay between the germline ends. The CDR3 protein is CATSREVGYEQYF. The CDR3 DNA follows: TGTGCCACGTCCAGGGAGGTGGGATACGAGCAGTACTTC.

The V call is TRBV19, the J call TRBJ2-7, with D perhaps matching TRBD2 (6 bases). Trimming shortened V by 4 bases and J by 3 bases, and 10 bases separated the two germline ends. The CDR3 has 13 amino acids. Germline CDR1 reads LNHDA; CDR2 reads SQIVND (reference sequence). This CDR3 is CASSTGGSYEQYF. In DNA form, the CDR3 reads TGTGCCAGTAGTACCGGGGGAAGCTACGAGCAGTACTTC.

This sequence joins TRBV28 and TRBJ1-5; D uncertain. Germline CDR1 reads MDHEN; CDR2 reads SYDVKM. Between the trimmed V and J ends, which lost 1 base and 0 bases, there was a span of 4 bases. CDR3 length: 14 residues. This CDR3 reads CASSLSLSNQPQHF. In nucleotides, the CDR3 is TGTGCCAGCAGTTTATCCCTTAGCAATCAGCCCCAGCATTTT.

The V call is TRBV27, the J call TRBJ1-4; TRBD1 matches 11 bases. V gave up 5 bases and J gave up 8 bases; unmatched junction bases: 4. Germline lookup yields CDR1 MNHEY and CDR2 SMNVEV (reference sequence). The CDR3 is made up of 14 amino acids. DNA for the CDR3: TGTGCCAGCAGTGGACAGGGGGCTGTGGAAAAACTGTTTTTT. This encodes CASSGQGAVEKLFF.

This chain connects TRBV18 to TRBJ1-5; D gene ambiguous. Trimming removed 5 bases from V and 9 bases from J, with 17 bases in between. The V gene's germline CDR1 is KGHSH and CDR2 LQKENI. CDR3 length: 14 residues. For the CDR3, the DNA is TGTGCCAGCTCAAATGGAGGCGGAGTTATGCCCCAGCATTTT. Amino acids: CASSNGGGVMPQHF.

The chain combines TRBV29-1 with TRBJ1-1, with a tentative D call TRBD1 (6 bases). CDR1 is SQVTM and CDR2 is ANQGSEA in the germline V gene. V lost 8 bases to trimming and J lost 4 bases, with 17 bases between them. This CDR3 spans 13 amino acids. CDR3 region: CSTNDRKGTEAFF. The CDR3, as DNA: TGCAGCACAAATGACAGGAAGGGCACTGAAGCTTTCTTT.

CDR3 in amino acids: CASSPQLAGGPSWRVEQFF. Here the CDR3 DNA reads TGTGCCAGCAGCCCCCAGCTAGCGGGAGGGCCCTCCTGGCGTGTTGAGCAGTTCTTC. The chain carries TRBV6-2 or TRBV6-3 and TRBJ2-1; TRBD2 agrees at 12 bases. The germline CDR1 and CDR2 sequences are MNHEY and SVGEGT. The CDR3 sequence is 19 residues long. Trimming took 6 bases from V and 9 from J; bases not matched to a gene: 21.

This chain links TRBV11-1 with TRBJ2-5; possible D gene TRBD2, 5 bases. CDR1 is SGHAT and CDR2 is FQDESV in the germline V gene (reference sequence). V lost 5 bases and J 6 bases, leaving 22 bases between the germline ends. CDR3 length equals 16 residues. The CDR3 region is CASSQVPIGDVKTQYF. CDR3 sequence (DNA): TGTGCCAGCAGCCAAGTGCCCATCGGGGATGTCAAGACCCAGTACTTC. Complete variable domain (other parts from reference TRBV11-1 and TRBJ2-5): EAEVAQSPRYKITEKSQAVAFWCDPISGHATLYWYRQILGQGPELLVQFQDESVVDDSQLPKDRFSAERLKGVDSTLKIQPAELGDSAMYLCASSQVPIGDVKTQYFGPGTRLLVL.

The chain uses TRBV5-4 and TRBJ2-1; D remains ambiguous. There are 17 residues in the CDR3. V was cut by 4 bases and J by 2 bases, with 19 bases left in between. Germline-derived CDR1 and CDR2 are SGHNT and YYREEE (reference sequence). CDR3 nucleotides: TGTGCCAGCAGCCCCCCCGACACTCTATCCCCCTACAATGAGCAGTTCTTC. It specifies CASSPPDTLSPYNEQFF. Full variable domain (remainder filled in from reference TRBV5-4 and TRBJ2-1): ETGVTQSPTHLIKTRGQQVTLRCSSQSGHNTVSWYQQALGQGPQFIFQYYREEENGRGNFPPRFSGLQFPNYSSELNVNALELDDSALYLCASSPPDTLSPYNEQFFGPGTRLTVL.

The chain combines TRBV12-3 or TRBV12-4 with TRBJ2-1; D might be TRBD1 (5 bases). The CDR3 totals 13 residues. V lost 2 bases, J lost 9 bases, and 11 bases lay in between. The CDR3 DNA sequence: TGTGCCAGCAGTTTATATAGGGGCGGTGAGCAGTTCTTC. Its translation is CASSLYRGGEQFF.

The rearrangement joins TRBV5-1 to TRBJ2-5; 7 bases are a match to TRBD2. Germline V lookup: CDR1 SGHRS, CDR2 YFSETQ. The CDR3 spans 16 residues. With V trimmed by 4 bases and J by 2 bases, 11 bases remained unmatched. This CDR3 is CASSVLIAGAQETQYF. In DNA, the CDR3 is TGCGCCAGCAGCGTGCTAATAGCGGGTGCACAAGAGACCCAGTACTTC.

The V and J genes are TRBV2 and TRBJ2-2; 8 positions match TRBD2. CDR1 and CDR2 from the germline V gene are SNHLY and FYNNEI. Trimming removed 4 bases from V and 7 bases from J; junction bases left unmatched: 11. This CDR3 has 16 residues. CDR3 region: CASSVRLATGGGELFF. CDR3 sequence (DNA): TGTGCCAGCAGTGTGAGACTAGCGACCGGGGGCGGGGAGCTGTTTTTT.

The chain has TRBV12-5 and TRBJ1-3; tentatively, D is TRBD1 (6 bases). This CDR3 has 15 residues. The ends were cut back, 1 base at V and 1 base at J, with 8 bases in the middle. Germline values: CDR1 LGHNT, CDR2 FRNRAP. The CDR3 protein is CASGLATGSGNTIYF. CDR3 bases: TGTGCTAGTGGTTTGGCTACAGGGTCTGGAAACACCATATATTTT.

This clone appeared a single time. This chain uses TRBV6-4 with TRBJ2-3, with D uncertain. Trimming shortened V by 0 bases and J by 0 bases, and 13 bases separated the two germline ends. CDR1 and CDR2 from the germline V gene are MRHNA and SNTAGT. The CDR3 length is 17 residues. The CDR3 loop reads CASSDSLPVPSTDTQYF. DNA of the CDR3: TGTGCCAGCAGTGACTCGTTGCCAGTCCCTAGCACAGATACGCAGTATTTT.

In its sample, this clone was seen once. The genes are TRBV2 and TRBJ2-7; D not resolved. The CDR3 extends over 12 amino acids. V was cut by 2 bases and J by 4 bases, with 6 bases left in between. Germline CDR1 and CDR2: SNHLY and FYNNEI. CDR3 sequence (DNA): TGTGCCAGCAGTGAATCACTTTACGAGCAGTACTTC. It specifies CASSESLYEQYF. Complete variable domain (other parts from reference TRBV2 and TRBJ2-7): EPEVTQTPSHQVTQMGQEVILRCVPISNHLYFYWYRQILGQKVEFLVSFYNNEISEKSEIFDDQFSVERPDGSNFTLKIRSTKLEDSAMYFCASSESLYEQYFGPGTRLTVT.

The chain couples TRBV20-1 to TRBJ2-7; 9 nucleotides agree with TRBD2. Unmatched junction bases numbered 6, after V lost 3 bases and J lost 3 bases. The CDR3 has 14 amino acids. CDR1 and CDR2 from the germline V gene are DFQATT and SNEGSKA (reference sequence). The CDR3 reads CSASRLAGNYEQYF. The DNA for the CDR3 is TGCAGTGCTAGTCGTCTAGCGGGAAACTACGAGCAGTACTTC.

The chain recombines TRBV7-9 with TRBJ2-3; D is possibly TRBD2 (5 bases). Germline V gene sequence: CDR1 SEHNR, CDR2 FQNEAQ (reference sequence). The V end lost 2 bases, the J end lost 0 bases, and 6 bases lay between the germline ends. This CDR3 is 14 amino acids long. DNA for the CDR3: TGTGCCAGCAGCTTACGGGGTAGCACAGATACGCAGTATTTT. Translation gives CASSLRGSTDTQYF.

The CDR3 spells CASSLLSTGAYEQYF. The CDR3 nucleotides are TGTGCCAGCAGTTTATTGTCTACAGGGGCCTACGAGCAGTACTTC. The J gene is TRBJ2-7, the V gene TRBV27; 7 nucleotides agree with TRBD1. The CDR3 loop spans 15 amino acids. Trimming removed 1 base from V and 2 bases from J; junction bases left unmatched: 5. Germline CDR1 is MNHEY and CDR2 is SMNVEV (reference sequence).

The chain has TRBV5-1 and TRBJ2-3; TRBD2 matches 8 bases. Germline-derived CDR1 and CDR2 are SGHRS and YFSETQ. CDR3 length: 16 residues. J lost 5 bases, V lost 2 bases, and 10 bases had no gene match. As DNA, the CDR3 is TGCGCCAGCAGCTTTCAACCAGCGGGAGTTGAAGATACGCAGTATTTT. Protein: CASSFQPAGVEDTQYF.

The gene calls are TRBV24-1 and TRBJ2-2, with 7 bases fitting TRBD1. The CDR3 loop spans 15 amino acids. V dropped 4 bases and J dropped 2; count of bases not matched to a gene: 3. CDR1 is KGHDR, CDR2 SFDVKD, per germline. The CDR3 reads CATSETGPNTGELFF. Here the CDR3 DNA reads TGTGCCACCAGTGAGACAGGGCCCAACACCGGGGAGCTGTTTTTT.

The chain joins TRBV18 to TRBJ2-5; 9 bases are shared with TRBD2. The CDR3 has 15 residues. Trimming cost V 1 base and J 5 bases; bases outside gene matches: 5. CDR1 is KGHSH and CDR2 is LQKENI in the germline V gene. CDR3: CASSPRAAGGETQYF. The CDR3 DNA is TGTGCCAGCTCACCACGAGCGGCGGGAGGGGAGACCCAGTACTTC. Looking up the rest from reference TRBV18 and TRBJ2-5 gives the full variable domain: NAGVMQNPRHLVRRRGQEARLRCSPMKGHSHVYWYRQLPEEGLKFMVYLQKENIIDESGMPKERFSAEFPKEGPSILRIQQVVRGDSAAYFCASSPRAAGGETQYFGPGTRLLVL.

The DNA for the CDR3 is TGTGCCAGCAGTAGTCTAGCGGAAGAGACCCAGTACTTC. Its protein product is CASSSLAEETQYF. This chain links TRBV2 with TRBJ2-5; 7 nucleotides agree with TRBD2. Germline values: CDR1 SNHLY, CDR2 FYNNEI. CDR3 length equals 13 residues. V shed 5 bases and J 3 bases; nucleotides not matched to a gene: 3.

The CDR3 coding sequence is TGTGCCTGGGCCCCGGGACAGGGTTCGAAGACCCAGTACTTC. Its protein product is CAWAPGQGSKTQYF. The V call is TRBV30, the J call TRBJ2-5; 9 nucleotides line up with TRBD1. This CDR3 region has 14 residues. Trimming cost V 5 bases and J 6 bases; bases outside gene matches: 10. Germline V gene lookup returns CDR1 GTSNPN and CDR2 SVGIG (reference sequence).

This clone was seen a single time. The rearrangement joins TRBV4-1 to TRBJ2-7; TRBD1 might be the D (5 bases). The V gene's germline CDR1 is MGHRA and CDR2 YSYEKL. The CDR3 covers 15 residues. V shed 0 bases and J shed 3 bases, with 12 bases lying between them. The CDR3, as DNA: TGCGCCAGCAGCCAAGATCACACAGGCATCTACGAGCAGTACTTC. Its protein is CASSQDHTGIYEQYF.

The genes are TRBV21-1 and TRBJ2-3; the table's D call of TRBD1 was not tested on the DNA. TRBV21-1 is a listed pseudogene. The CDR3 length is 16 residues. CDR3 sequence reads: CASIKDRQVSTDTQYF. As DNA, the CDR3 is TGTGCCAGCATTAAAGACCGACAGGTGAGCACAGATACGCAGTATTTT.

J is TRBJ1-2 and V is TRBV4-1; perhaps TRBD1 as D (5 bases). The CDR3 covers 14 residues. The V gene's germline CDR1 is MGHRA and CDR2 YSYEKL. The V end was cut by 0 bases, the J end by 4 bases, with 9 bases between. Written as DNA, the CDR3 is TGCGCCAGCAGCCAAGATCGGGGGACCTATGGCTACACCTTC. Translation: CASSQDRGTYGYTF.